Detailed here is one TCR beta chain. The antigen remains undetermined. The table came from immunoSEQ multiplex PCR; TCRdb's copy has only in-frame clones and leaves some out. This table holds 55,000 to 65,000 clones, approximately 80% found once. Second-dose recipients at about 4 or about 12 weeks were treated as one pooled group. This record belongs to a study of T cell responses to AZD1222 COVID-19 vaccine. Trimming removed 0 bases from V and 0 bases from J, with 9 bases in between. Germline V gene lookup returns CDR1 KGHSH and CDR2 LQKENI. The CDR3 spans 16 residues. Study-level results: Nearly half of spike-specific TCRs reportedly target unmutated variant regions. The study sampled repertoires only after the peak T cell response. Donors skewed white British and female; clonal diversity was possibly underestimated.

This TCR came from an adult who received the AZD1222 COVID-19 vaccine. This specimen consisted of peripheral blood, obtained 28 days after the second AZD1222 dose. V gene TRBV18 combines with J gene TRBJ1-3; D is ambiguous. The CDR3 nucleotides read TGTGCCAGCTCACCACCGGGTCGGATCTCTGGAAACACCATATATTTT. Its translation: CASSPPGRISGNTIYF.